One sample yielded the 13 T cell receptor beta chains listed below, sequenced in a study of cytomegalovirus exposure and HLA in healthy donors. The PCR made use of 60 Vbeta and 13 Jbeta primers. The method was immunoSEQ multiplex PCR; TCRdb's version includes in-frame clones alone and lacks a portion of them. The sample consists of tens of thousands of clones, roughly four fifths of them appearing once. The source material was PBMCs. All receptors come from a woman aged 40 to 50 in good health and CMV-seropositive.

The chain couples TRBV28 to TRBJ2-4; possibly TRBD1 for D (6 bases). The CDR3 has 11 amino acids. Germline V gene lookup returns CDR1 MDHEN and CDR2 SYDVKM. This CDR3 is CQTGTKNIQYF. CDR3 bases: TGTCAAACAGGGACCAAAAACATTCAGTACTTC.

This clone was picked up one time. The chain recombines TRBV19 with TRBJ2-1, with 12 bases fitting TRBD2. This CDR3 region has 15 residues. The junction had 7 bases not matched to a gene; V was cut back by 3 bases and J by 10 bases. Looked up from germline, CDR1 is LNHDA and CDR2 is SQIVND (reference sequence). DNA of the CDR3: TGTGCCAGTAGTATGAGGACTAGCGGGATCGGAGAGCAGTTCTTC. The encoded protein is CASSMRTSGIGEQFF.

On this clone: A junction end diverges from the germline sequence, so it may reflect a read error. This sample includes further DNA sequences coding for the same CDR3. The chain combines TRBV7-2 with TRBJ2-1; the D gene is possibly TRBD1 (5 bases). Germline V CDR1 and CDR2: SGHTA, FQGNSA. The CDR3 loop spans 13 amino acids. CDR3 DNA: TGTGCTAGCAGCTCTTCTTGGGGCCAAGAGCAGTTCTTC. Translation gives CASSSSWGQEQFF.

This chain joins TRBV28 and TRBJ1-5; 8 bases match TRBD1. Per germline, CDR1 MDHEN and CDR2 SYDVKM. The CDR3 is 17 amino acids. The trim removed 4 bases at V and 0 bases at J, leaving 8 bases unmatched. The CDR3 sequence is CASSSTGAPYSNQPQHF. The CDR3 region has the DNA TGTGCCAGCAGTTCGACAGGGGCGCCCTATAGCAATCAGCCCCAGCATTTT.

V and J are TRBV7-9 and TRBJ2-5; D may be TRBD1 (5 bases). Per the germline V gene, CDR1 is SEHNR and CDR2 is FQNEAQ (reference sequence). The CDR3 is made up of 15 amino acids. The V end was cut by 2 bases, the J end by 5 bases, with 15 bases between. The CDR3 coding sequence is TGTGCCAGCAGCTTATTGGTACAGGCTGGGGAGACCCAGTACTTC. It specifies CASSLLVQAGETQYF.

The table lists this clone with a few counts. J is TRBJ1-5 and V is TRBV15, with TRBD1 identical over 11 bases. Looked up from germline, CDR1 is LNHNV and CDR2 is YYDKDF (reference sequence). The V segment lost 0 bases and the J segment 5 bases; nucleotides outside the gene matches: 9. The CDR3 contains 18 residues. The CDR3 loop is CATSRDRGGTGGHQPQHF. The CDR3 bases are TGTGCCACCAGCAGAGATCGAGGGGGGACAGGGGGGCATCAGCCCCAGCATTTT.

The rearrangement joins TRBV4-2 to TRBJ1-1; weak D call: TRBD1 (6 bases). CDR1 LGHNA and CDR2 YNFKEQ come from the germline V gene. The V end was cut by 1 base, the J end by 5 bases, with 14 bases between. CDR3 length: 15 amino acids. The CDR3 here is CASSQGPGAQTEAFF. CDR3 coding DNA: TGTGCCAGCAGCCAAGGTCCAGGGGCGCAGACTGAAGCTTTCTTT.

This clone occurred a few times. J is TRBJ1-4 and V is TRBV19, with 8 nucleotides matching TRBD1. Germline V gives CDR1 LNHDA, CDR2 SQIVND (reference sequence). There are 15 residues in the CDR3. Trimming at V came to 7 bases and at J to 0 bases, leaving 4 bases not matched to a gene. CDR3 coding DNA: TGTGCCAGTAACGACAGGGGAGCAACTAATGAAAAACTGTTTTTT. Translation: CASNDRGATNEKLFF.

There are a few counts of this clone. The rearrangement joins TRBV7-3 to TRBJ2-1, with D possibly matching TRBD2 (5 bases). In germline, CDR1 is SGHTA, CDR2 FQGTGA. The CDR3 contains 15 residues. The V end lost 6 bases, the J end lost 7 bases, and 19 bases lay between the germline ends. CDR3 sequence: CASRPGGGSGNEQFF. In nucleotides, the CDR3 is TGTGCCAGCAGACCTGGAGGCGGTTCGGGGAATGAGCAGTTCTTC.

The chain couples TRBV7-2 to TRBJ2-7; possibly TRBD2 for D (5 bases). Between the trimmed V and J ends, which lost 1 base and 1 base, there was a span of 8 bases. Germline V gene lookup returns CDR1 SGHTA and CDR2 FQGNSA. The CDR3 contains 14 residues. DNA for the CDR3: TGTGCCAGCAGCTTAGTGAGGGCTTCCTACGAGCAGTACTTC. This sequence encodes CASSLVRASYEQYF.

V and J are TRBV4-1 and TRBJ2-7, with D perhaps TRBD1 (6 bases). The ends were cut back, 4 bases at V and 3 bases at J, with 19 bases in the middle. The CDR3 runs 16 residues. Germline CDR1 reads MGHRA; CDR2 reads YSYEKL. DNA of the CDR3: TGCGCCAGCAGCCCGACCCACAGGGAACCGAACTACGAGCAGTACTTC. Translated, it gives CASSPTHREPNYEQYF.

The chain employs TRBV28 and TRBJ1-5, with TRBD1 identical over 9 bases. This CDR3 contains 16 residues. V dropped 5 bases and J dropped 5; count of bases not matched to a gene: 10. In germline, CDR1 is MDHEN, CDR2 SYDVKM. The CDR3 region is CASSIAGTGPYQPQHF. CDR3 DNA sequence: TGTGCCAGCAGTATAGCCGGGACAGGGCCCTATCAGCCCCAGCATTTT.

This rearrangement joins TRBV5-1 to TRBJ2-1, with 8 nucleotides matching TRBD1. Germline assignment: CDR1 SGHRS and CDR2 YFSETQ. The CDR3 extends over 14 amino acids. J lost 6 bases, V lost 0 bases, and 2 bases had no gene match. The CDR3: CASSLGQGTNEQFF. DNA for the CDR3: TGCGCCAGCAGCTTGGGACAGGGGACCAATGAGCAGTTCTTC.